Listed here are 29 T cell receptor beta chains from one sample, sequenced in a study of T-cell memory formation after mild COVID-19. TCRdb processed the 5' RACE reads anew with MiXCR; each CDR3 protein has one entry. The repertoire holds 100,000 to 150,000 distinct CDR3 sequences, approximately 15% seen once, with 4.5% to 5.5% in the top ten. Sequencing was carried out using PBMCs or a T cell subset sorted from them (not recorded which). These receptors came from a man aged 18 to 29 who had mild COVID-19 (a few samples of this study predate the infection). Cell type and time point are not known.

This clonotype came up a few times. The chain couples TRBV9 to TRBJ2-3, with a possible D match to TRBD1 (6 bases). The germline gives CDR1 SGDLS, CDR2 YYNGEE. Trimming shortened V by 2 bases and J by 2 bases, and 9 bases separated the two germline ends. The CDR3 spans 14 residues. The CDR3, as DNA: TGTGCCAGCAGCGTGGACAGTTACACAGATACGCAGTATTTT. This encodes CASSVDSYTDTQYF.

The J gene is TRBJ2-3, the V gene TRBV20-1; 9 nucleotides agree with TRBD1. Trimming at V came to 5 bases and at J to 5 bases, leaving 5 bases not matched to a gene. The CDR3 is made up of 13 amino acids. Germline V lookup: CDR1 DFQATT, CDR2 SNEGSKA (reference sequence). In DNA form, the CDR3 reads TGCAGTGCTTATGGACAGGGGAAAGATACGCAGTATTTT. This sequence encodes CSAYGQGKDTQYF.

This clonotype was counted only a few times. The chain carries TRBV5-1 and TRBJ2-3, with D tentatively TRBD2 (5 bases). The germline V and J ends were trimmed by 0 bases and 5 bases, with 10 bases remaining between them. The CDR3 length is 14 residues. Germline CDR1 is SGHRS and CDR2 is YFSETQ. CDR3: CASSLAGVEDTQYF. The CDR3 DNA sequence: TGCGCCAGCAGCTTGGCCGGGGTCGAAGATACGCAGTATTTT. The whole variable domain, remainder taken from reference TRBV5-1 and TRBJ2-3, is KAGVTQTPRYLIKTRGQQVTLSCSPISGHRSVSWYQQTPGQGLQFLFEYFSETQRNKGNFPGRFSGRQFSNSRSEMNVSTLELGDSALYLCASSLAGVEDTQYFGPGTRLTVL.

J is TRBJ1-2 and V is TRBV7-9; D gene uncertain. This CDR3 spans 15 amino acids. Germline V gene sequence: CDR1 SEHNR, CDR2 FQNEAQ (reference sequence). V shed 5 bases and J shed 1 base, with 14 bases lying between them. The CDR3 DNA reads TGTGCCAGCAGCCCAATTTCCGGGTATAACTATGGCTACACCTTC. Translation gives CASSPISGYNYGYTF.

The CDR3 protein is CASSFQNGADNEQFF. For the CDR3, the DNA is TGCGCCAGCAGCTTCCAGAACGGGGCCGACAATGAGCAGTTCTTC. The rearrangement joins TRBV5-1 to TRBJ2-1; D assignment may be TRBD1 or TRBD2 (5 bases each). Trimming cost V 2 bases and J 5 bases, with 14 bases left between them. Germline loops: CDR1 SGHRS, CDR2 YFSETQ. The CDR3 loop spans 15 amino acids.

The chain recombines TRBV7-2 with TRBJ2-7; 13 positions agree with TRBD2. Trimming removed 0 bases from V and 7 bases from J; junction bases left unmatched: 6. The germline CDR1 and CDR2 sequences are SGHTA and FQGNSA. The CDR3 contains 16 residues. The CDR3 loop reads CASSLAWTSGGGEQYF. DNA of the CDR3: TGTGCCAGCAGCTTAGCTTGGACTAGCGGGGGTGGGGAGCAGTACTTC.

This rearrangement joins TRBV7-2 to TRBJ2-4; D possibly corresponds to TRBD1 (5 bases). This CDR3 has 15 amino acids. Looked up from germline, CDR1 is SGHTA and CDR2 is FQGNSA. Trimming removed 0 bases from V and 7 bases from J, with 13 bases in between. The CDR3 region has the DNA TGTGCCAGCAGCTTAGCGGGGCAGGTCTGGAACATTCAGTACTTC. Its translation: CASSLAGQVWNIQYF.

CDR3 nucleotides: TGTGCCTGGAGTGTATTCCTGGACAGGGAGACCCAGTACTTC. The encoded protein is CAWSVFLDRETQYF. V and J are TRBV30 and TRBJ2-5; 7 positions match TRBD1. The V segment lost 0 bases and the J segment 5 bases; nucleotides outside the gene matches: 6. Germline CDR1 GTSNPN, CDR2 SVGIG (reference sequence). This CDR3 has 14 residues.

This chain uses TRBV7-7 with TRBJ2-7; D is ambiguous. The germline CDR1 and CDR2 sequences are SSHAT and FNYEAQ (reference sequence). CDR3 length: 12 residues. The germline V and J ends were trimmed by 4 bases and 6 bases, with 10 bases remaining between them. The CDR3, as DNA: TGTGCCAGCAGCTGCTACCTGGGCGAGCAGTACTTC. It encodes CASSCYLGEQYF.

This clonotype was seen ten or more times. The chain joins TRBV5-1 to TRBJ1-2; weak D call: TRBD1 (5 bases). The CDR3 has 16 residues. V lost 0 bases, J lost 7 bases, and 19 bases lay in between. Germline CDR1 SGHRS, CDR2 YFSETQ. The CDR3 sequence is CASSLAGRFTPFGYTF. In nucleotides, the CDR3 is TGCGCCAGCAGCTTGGCGGGGCGTTTCACCCCCTTTGGCTACACCTTC.

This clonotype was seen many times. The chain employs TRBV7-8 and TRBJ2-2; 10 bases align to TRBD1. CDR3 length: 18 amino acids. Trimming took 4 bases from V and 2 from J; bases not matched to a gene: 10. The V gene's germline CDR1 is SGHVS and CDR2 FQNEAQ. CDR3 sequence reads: CASSYRDRGSSNTGELFF. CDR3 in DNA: TGTGCCAGCAGCTACCGGGACAGGGGATCCTCTAACACCGGGGAGCTGTTTTTT. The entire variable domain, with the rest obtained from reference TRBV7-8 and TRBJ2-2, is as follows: GAGVSQSPRYKVAKRGQDVALRCDPISGHVSLFWYQQALGQGPEFLTYFQNEAQLDKSGLPSDRFFAERPEGSVSTLKIQRTQQEDSAVYLCASSYRDRGSSNTGELFFGEGSRLTVL.

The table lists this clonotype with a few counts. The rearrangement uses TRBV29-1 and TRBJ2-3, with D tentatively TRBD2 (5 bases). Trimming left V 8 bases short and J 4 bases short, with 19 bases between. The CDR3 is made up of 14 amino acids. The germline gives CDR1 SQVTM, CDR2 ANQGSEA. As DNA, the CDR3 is TGCAGCTACGGTCAACTAGAGTTTTCAGATACGCAGTATTTT. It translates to CSYGQLEFSDTQYF.

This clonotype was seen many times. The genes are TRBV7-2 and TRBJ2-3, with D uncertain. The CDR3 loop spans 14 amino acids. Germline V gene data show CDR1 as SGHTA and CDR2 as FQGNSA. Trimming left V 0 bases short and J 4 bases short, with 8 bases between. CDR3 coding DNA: TGTGCCAGCAGCTTAGCCATCCAAGCAGATACGCAGTATTTT. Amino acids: CASSLAIQADTQYF.

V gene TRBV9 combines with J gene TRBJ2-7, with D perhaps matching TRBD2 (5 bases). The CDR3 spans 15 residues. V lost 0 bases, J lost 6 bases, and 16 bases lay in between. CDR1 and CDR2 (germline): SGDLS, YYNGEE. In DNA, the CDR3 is TGTGCCAGCAGCGTAGATGGGAGACCTAAAGCCGAGCAGTACTTC. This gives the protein CASSVDGRPKAEQYF.

DNA for the CDR3: TGTGCCAGCAGCGACCGACAGGAGGGCGAGCAGTACTTC. Translation: CASSDRQEGEQYF. This sequence joins TRBV5-5 and TRBJ2-7; perhaps D is TRBD1 or TRBD2 (6 bases each). The germline V gene has CDR1 SGHKS and CDR2 YYEKEE (reference sequence). V lost 4 bases and J 6 bases, leaving 14 bases between the germline ends. The CDR3 has 13 residues. Looking up the rest from reference TRBV5-5 and TRBJ2-7 gives the full variable domain: DAGVTQSPTHLIKTRGQQVTLRCSPISGHKSVSWYQQVLGQGPQFIFQYYEKEERGRGNFPDRFSARQFPNYSSELNVNALLLGDSALYLCASSDRQEGEQYFGPGTRLTVT.

CDR3 nucleotides: TGCAGTGCTGGGCCTCCCTCGGGCACGCAGTATTTT. This sequence encodes CSAGPPSGTQYF. The V and J genes are TRBV20-1 and TRBJ2-3; unclear D gene. The length of the CDR3 is 12 residues. Germline-derived CDR1 and CDR2 are DFQATT and SNEGSKA (reference sequence). The V gene lost 5 bases and the J gene lost 9 bases, with 15 bases spanning the gap.

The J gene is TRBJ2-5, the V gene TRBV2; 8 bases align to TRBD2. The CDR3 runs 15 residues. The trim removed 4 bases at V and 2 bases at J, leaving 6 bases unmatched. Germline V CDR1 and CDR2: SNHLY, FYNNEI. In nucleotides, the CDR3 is TGTGCCAGCAGTGTTCGCGGGGGGATTCAAGAGACCCAGTACTTC. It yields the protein CASSVRGGIQETQYF.

The CDR3 region has the DNA TGTGCCAGCAGTCAACCGCTCCACACTGAAGCTTTCTTT. Its protein is CASSQPLHTEAFF. V and J are TRBV27 and TRBJ1-1; no clear D gene. Trimming pared 5 bases from V and 3 bases from J, leaving 10 bases between. From germline, CDR1 is MNHEY and CDR2 SMNVEV (reference sequence). CDR3 length: 13 residues.

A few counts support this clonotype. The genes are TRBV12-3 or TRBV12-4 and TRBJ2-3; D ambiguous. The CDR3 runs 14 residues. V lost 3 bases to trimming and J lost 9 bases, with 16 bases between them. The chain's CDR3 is CASSLESITYTQYF. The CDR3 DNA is TGTGCCAGCAGTTTGGAGTCGATAACCTACACGCAGTATTTT.

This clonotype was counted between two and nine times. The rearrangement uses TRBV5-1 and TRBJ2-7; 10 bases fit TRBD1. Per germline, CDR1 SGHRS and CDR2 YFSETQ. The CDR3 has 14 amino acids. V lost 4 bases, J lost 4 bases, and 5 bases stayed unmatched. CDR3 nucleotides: TGCGCCAGCAGCCCCGGACAGGGGGTTTACGAGCAGTACGTC. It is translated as CASSPGQGVYEQYV.

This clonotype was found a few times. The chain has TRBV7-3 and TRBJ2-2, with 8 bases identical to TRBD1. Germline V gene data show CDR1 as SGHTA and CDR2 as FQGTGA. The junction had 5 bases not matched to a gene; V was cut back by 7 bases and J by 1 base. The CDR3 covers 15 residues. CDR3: CASNPGGLNTGELFF. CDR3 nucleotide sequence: TGTGCCAGCAATCCAGGGGGCTTGAACACCGGGGAGCTGTTTTTT.

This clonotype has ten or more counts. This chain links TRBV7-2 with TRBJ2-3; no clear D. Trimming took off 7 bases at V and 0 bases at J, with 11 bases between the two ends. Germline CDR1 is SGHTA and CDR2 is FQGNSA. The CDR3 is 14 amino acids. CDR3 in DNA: TGTGCCAGCACCGCGGTCACTAGCACAGATACGCAGTATTTT. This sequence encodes CASTAVTSTDTQYF.

The CDR3 nucleotides read TGTGCCAGCAGTTTAGGGGGGGGCGTCTATGGCTACACCTTC. It translates to CASSLGGGVYGYTF. The chain has TRBV12-3 or TRBV12-4 and TRBJ1-2; D is possibly TRBD1 (6 bases). V was clipped by 1 base and J by 4 bases, with 10 bases between them. There are 14 residues in the CDR3.

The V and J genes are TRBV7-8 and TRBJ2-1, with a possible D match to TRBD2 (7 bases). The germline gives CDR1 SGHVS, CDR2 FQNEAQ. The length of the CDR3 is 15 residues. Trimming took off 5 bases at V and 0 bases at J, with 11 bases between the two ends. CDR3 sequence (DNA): TGTGCCAGCAGCAAGGGGGAGGGCTCCTACAATGAGCAGTTCTTC. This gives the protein CASSKGEGSYNEQFF.

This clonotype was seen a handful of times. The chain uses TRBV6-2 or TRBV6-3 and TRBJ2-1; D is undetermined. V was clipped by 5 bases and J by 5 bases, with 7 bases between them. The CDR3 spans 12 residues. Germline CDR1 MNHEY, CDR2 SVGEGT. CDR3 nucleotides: TGTGCCAGCAGTCGTGTTAACAATGAGCAGTTCTTC. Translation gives CASSRVNNEQFF.

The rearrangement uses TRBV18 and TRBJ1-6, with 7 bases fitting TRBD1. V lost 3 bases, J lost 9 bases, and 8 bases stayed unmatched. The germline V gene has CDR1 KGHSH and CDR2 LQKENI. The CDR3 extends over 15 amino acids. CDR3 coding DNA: TGTGCCAGCTCACCTTCGAGACAGGGCAGTTCACCCCTCCACTTT. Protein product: CASSPSRQGSSPLHF.

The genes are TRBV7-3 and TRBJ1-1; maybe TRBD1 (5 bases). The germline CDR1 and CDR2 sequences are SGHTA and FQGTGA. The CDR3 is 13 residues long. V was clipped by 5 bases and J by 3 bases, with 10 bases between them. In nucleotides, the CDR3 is TGTGCCAGCAGCGAGGGGTCGGACACTGAAGCTTTCTTT. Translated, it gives CASSEGSDTEAFF.

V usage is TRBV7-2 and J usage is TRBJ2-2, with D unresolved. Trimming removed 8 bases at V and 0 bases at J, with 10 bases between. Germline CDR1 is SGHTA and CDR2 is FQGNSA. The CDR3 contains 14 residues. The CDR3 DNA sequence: TGTGCCAGCGTCTCAGGAGCGAACACCGGGGAGCTGTTTTTT. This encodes CASVSGANTGELFF.

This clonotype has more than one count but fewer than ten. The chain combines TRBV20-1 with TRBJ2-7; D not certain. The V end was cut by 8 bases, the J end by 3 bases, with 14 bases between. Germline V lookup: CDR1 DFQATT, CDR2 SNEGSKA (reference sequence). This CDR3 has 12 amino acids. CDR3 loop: CSPGRVGYEQYV. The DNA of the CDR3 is TGCAGTCCTGGTAGGGTGGGCTACGAGCAGTACGTC.